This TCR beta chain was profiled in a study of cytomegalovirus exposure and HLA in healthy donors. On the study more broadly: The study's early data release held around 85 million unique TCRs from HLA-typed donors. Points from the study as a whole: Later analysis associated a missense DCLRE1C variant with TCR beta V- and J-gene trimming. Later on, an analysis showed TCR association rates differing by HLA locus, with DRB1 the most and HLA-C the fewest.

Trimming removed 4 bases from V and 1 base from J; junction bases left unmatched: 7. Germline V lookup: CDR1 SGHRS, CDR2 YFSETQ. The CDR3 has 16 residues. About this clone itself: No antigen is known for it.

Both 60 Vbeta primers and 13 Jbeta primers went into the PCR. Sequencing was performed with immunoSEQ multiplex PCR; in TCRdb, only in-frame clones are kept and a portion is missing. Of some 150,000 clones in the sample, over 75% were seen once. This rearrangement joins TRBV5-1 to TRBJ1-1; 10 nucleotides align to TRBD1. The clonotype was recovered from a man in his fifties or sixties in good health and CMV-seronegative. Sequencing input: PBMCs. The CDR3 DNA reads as TGCGCCAGCAGCGAAGGACAGGGGGGGCGGAACACTGAAGCTTTCTTT. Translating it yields CASSEGQGGRNTEAFF.